The count of the clone carrying this TCR beta chain is one. Antigen unknown. The germline V gene has CDR1 SGHTA and CDR2 FQGNSA. The CDR3 loop spans 12 amino acids. Trimming stripped 2 bases from V and 8 bases from J, with 9 bases between. This record belongs to a study of CD8+CD57+ T cells in acquired aplastic anemia. Study overall: CD4+ and CD8+ cells, once sorted, gave DNA averaging approximately 3 ug. Sequencing produced an average of about 11 million reads per healthy donor for CD4+ cells. The study's findings and limits: There were fewer than 35 CD8+ CDR3 sequences that occurred in both patients and controls. No significant difference in CD8+ Simpson's diversity was found between patients and controls.

The use of genomic DNA as template underpinned the TCR beta VDJ and CDR3 profiling. TCRdb passed the reads through MiXCR, listing each CDR3 protein once. The sample carries around 140,000 distinct CDR3 sequences, 41% recorded once. The chain joins TRBV7-2 to TRBJ1-2; no clear D. The specimen sequenced was sorted CD4+, CD8+, or CD8+CD57+ T cells (not recorded which) from PBMCs. The source of this sequence is a human donor in good health, serving as a control. Here the CDR3 DNA reads TGTGCCAGCAGCTTATCGATGGGAGGCTACACCTTC. The encoded protein is CASSLSMGGYTF.